This TCR beta chain comes out of a study of T-cell memory formation after mild COVID-19. For the study at large: TCR clusters showed largely donor specificity.

This clonotype turned up a few times. Germline V gene lookup returns CDR1 SQVTM and CDR2 ANQGSEA. The germline V and J ends were trimmed by 4 bases and 0 bases, with 11 bases remaining between them. CDR3 size: 14 residues. MiXCR was run by TCRdb on the 5' RACE reads, yielding one entry per CDR3 protein. The top ten hold around 23% of the sample, which has around 300,000 distinct CDR3 sequences, 13% to 15% seen once. Sample: PBMCs or a T cell subset sorted from them (not recorded which). The TCR comes from a man younger than 30 who had mild COVID-19 (a few samples of this study predate the infection). Cell type and time point are not known. This rearrangement joins TRBV29-1 to TRBJ2-3; D perhaps matches TRBD1 (6 bases). The CDR3 bases are TGCAGCGTTGTGGCAGGGGAAAGCACAGATACGCAGTATTTT. Protein sequence: CSVVAGESTDTQYF.